These T cell receptor beta chains were read from a single sample in a study of T cell responses to AZD1222 COVID-19 vaccine. Sequenced by immunoSEQ multiplex PCR; TCRdb stores in-frame clones only, minus some. This table has around 100,000 clones, approximately 90% appearing once. This material consisted of peripheral blood, taken on day 0 of AZD1222 vaccination. These receptor sequences come from an adult in good health. Each CDR3 is given with its conserved first and last residue. D genes are given only for firm matches. A row's size may be missing; if present it is once, few, many or a size class.

j_gene,d_gene,abundance,v_gene,CDR3nt,CDR3aa
TRBJ2-3,-,-,TRBV5-6,TGTGCCAGCAGCTTGGTGGCCCCCGGCACGCAGTATTTT,CASSLVAPGTQYF
TRBJ2-7,TRBD1,-,TRBV6-5,TGTGCCAGCAGCCGGACAGGGTCTCGTCGGGAGCAGTACTTC,CASSRTGSRREQYF
TRBJ1-1,-,-,TRBV9,TGTGCCAGCAGCGTAGATCCGGGAGGTCCCACTGAAGCTTTCTTT,CASSVDPGGPTEAFF
TRBJ1-5,-,-,TRBV19,TGTGCCAGTAGTATTGATTGGGGGGGGCAGCCCCAGCATTTT,CASSIDWGGQPQHF
TRBJ2-7,-,-,TRBV7-6,TGTGCCAGCAGCCCTAGAAGTCAGGGGGGCTACGAGCAGTACTTC,CASSPRSQGGYEQYF
TRBJ2-7,-,-,TRBV5-4,TGTGCCAGCAGCTGGAAGGGCTCCTACGAGCAGTACTTC,CASSWKGSYEQYF
TRBJ1-5,TRBD1,-,TRBV7-6,TGTGCCAGCAGCCCCCGGACAGGGGATCAGCCCCAGCATTTT,CASSPRTGDQPQHF
TRBJ2-1,-,once,TRBV24-1,TGTGCCACCAGTGACCAGGGTTATGAGCAGTTCTTC,CATSDQGYEQFF
TRBJ1-6,-,few,TRBV3-1/TRBV3-2,TGTGCCAGCAGCCAAGAGCACCCGGTCAGGGTCTATAATTCACCCCTCCACTTT,CASSQEHPVRVYNSPLHF
TRBJ1-1,-,-,TRBV30,TGTGCAAAGGAAGGGTTGGCCGGAACTGAAGCTTTCTTT,CAKEGLAGTEAFF
TRBJ1-2,TRBD1,-,TRBV5-5,TGTGCCAGCAGCTTGGGACAGGGAAACTATGGCTACACCTTC,CASSLGQGNYGYTF
TRBJ1-6,-,-,TRBV28,TGTGCCAGCAGTTTCGCAGGCTCCCCGGCCAGTTCACCCCTCCACTTT,CASSFAGSPASSPLHF
TRBJ1-6,-,once,TRBV6-5,TGTGCCAGCGGCGTGGGAAACAGCGCTAGGAGACCCCTCCACTTT,CASGVGNSARRPLHF
TRBJ1-6,-,-,TRBV5-1,TGCGCCAGCAGCTGGACGGATAATTCACCCCTCCACTTT,CASSWTDNSPLHF
TRBJ1-2,-,-,TRBV2,TGTGCCAGCAAAGACAGGACCATTTATGGCTACACCTTC,CASKDRTIYGYTF
TRBJ1-2,-,-,TRBV4-2,TGTGCCAGCAGCCAAGGACCACGACAGCCCACTAACTATGGCTACACCTTC,CASSQGPRQPTNYGYTF
TRBJ2-1,TRBD1,-,TRBV29-1,TGCAGCGTCGCCGACAGGGCGACCAACAATGAGCAGTTCTTC,CSVADRATNNEQFF
TRBJ2-7,-,-,TRBV28,TGTGCCAGCAGCTCTCCGGGTTCCTCCTACGAGCAGTACTTC,CASSSPGSSYEQYF
TRBJ1-5,-,-,TRBV4-1,TGCGCCAGCAGCCACTTGACGGGTTCCCGACAGCCCCAGCATTTT,CASSHLTGSRQPQHF
TRBJ1-6,-,-,TRBV3-1/TRBV3-2,TGTGCCAGCAGCCAAGATGGGGACTCCTATAATTCACCCCTCCACTTT,CASSQDGDSYNSPLHF